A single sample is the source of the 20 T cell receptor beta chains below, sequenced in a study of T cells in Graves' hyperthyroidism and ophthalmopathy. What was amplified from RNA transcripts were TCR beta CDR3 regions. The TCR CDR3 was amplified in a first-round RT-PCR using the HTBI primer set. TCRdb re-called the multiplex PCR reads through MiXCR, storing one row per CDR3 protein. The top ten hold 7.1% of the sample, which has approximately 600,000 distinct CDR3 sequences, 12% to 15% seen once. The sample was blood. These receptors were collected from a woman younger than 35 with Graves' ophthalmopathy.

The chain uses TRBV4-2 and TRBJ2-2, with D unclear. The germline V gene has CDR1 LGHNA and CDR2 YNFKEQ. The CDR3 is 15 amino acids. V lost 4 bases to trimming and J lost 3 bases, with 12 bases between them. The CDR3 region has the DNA TGTGCCAGCAGCCCCTTAGACTCGTACACCGGGGAGCTGTTTTTT. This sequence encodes CASSPLDSYTGELFF.

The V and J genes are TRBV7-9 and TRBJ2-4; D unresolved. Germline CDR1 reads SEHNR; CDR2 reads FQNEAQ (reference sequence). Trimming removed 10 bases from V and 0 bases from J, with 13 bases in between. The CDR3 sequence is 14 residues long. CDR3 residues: CATSLSSAKNIQYF. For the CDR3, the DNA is TGTGCCACCTCCTTAAGCTCAGCCAAAAACATTCAGTACTTC.

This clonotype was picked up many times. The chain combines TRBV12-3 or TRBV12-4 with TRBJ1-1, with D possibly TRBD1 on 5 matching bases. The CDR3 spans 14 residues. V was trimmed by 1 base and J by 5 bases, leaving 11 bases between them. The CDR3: CASSLGGRMTEAFF. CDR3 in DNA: TGTGCCAGCAGTTTAGGGGGGAGGATGACTGAAGCTTTCTTT.

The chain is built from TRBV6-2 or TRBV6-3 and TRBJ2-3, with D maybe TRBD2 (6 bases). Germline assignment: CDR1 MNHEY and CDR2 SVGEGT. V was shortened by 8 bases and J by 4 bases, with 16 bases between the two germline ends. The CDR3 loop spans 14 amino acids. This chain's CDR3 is CASGGSDFADTQYF. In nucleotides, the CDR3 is TGTGCCAGCGGGGGGAGCGACTTCGCAGATACGCAGTATTTT.

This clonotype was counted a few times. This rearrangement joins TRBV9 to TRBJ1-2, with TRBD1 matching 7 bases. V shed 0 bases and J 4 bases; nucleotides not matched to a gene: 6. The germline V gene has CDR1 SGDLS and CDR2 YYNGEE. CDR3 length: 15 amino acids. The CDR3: CASSVAGQEGYGYTF. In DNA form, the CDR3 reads TGTGCCAGCAGCGTAGCCGGACAGGAGGGCTATGGCTACACCTTC.

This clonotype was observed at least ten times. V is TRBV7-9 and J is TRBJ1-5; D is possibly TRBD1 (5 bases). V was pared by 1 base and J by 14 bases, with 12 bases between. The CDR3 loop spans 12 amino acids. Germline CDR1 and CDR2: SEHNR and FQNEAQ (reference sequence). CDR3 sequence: CASSLDKGEEHF. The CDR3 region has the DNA TGTGCCAGCAGCTTAGATAAAGGGGAGGAGCATTTT.

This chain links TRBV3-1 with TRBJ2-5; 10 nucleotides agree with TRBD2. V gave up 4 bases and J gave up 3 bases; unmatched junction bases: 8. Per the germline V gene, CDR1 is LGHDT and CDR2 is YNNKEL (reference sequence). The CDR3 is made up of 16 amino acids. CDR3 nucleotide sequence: TGTGCCAGCAGCCGTCCTACTAGCGGGGCCGAAGAGACCCAGTACTTC. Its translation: CASSRPTSGAEETQYF.

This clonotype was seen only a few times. DNA of the CDR3: TGTGCCAGCAGCCAAGAGAGGCGACTGAACACTGAAGCTTTCTTT. It yields the protein CASSQERRLNTEAFF. J is TRBJ1-1 and V is TRBV3-1; no firm D call. The CDR3 consists of 15 residues. The V and J ends lost 0 bases and 0 bases respectively, with 8 bases between them. CDR1 and CDR2 from the germline V gene are LGHDT and YNNKEL (reference sequence).

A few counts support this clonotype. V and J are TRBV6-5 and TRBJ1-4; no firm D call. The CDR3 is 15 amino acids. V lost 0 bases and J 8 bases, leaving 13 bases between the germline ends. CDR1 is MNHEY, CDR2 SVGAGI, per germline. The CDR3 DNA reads TGTGCCAGCAGTTACTCATCTGGGATTGGCGAAAAACTGTTTTTT. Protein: CASSYSSGIGEKLFF.

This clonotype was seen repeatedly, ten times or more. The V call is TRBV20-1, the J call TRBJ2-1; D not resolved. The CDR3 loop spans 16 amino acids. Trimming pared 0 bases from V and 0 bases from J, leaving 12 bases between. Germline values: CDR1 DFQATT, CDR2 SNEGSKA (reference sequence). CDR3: CSARDPLAHSYNEQFF. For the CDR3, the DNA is TGCAGTGCTAGAGACCCCCTCGCGCACTCCTACAATGAGCAGTTCTTC.

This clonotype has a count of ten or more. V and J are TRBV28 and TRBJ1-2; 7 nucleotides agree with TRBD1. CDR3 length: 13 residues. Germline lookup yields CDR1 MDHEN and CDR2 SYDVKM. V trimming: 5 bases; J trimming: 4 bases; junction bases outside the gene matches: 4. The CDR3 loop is CASSPQGTYGYTF. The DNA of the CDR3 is TGTGCCAGCAGTCCACAGGGGACCTATGGCTACACCTTC.

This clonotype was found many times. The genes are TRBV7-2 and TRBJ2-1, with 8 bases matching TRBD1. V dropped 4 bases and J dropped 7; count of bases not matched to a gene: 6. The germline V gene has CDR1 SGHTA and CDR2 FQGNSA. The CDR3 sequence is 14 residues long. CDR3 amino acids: CASSSRQGLNEQFF. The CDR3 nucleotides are TGTGCCAGCAGCTCCAGACAGGGGTTGAATGAGCAGTTCTTC. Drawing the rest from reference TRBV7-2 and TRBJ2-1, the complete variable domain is GAGVSQSPSNKVTEKGKDVELRCDPISGHTALYWYRQSLGQGLEFLIYFQGNSAPDKSGLPSDRFSAERTGGSVSTLTIQRTQQEDSAVYLCASSSRQGLNEQFFGPGTRLTVL.

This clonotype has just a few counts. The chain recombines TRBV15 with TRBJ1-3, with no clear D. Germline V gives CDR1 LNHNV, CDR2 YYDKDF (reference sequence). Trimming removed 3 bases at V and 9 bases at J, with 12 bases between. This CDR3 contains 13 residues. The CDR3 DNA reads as TGTGCCACCAGCAGCAGGAACCCTAGCACCATATATTTT. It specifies CATSSRNPSTIYF.

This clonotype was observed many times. CDR3 sequence (DNA): TGTGCCAGCACCCTCCCCCCTCTCGAGCAGTACTTC. Protein sequence: CASTLPPLEQYF. The V call is TRBV7-2, the J call TRBJ2-7; D gene ambiguous. Trimming shortened V by 7 bases and J by 6 bases, and 13 bases separated the two germline ends. Germline V gene data show CDR1 as SGHTA and CDR2 as FQGNSA. The CDR3 has 12 amino acids. The variable domain in full, completed from reference TRBV7-2 and TRBJ2-7, reads GAGVSQSPSNKVTEKGKDVELRCDPISGHTALYWYRQSLGQGLEFLIYFQGNSAPDKSGLPSDRFSAERTGGSVSTLTIQRTQQEDSAVYLCASTLPPLEQYFGPGTRLTVT.

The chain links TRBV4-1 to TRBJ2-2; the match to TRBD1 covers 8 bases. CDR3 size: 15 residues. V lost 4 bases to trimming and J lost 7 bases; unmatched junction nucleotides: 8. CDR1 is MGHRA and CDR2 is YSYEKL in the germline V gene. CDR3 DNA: TGCGCCAGCAGCCCCCGGGCAGGGGGCATCGGGGAGCTGTTTTTT. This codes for CASSPRAGGIGELFF.

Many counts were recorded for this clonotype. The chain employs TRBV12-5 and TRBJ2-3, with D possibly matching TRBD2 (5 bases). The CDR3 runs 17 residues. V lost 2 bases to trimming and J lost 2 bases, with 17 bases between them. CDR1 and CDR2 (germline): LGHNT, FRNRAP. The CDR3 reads CASGLYGKPRHTDTQYF. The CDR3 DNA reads TGTGCTAGTGGTTTGTACGGGAAACCTAGACACACAGATACGCAGTATTTT.

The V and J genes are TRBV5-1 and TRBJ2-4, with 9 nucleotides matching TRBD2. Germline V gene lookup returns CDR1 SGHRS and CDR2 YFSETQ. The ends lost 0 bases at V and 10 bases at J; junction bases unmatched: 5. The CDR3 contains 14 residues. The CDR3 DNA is TGCGCCAGCAGCTTGGGACTAGCGGTTAAAATTCAGTACTTC. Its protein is CASSLGLAVKIQYF.

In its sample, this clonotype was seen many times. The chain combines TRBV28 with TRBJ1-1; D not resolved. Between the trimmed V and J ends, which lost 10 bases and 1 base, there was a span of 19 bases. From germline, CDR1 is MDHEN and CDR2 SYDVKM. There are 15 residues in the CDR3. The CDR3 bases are TGTGCCACCCACGTATGGTCGGCAGCGAACACTGAAGCTTTCTTT. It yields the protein CATHVWSAANTEAFF.

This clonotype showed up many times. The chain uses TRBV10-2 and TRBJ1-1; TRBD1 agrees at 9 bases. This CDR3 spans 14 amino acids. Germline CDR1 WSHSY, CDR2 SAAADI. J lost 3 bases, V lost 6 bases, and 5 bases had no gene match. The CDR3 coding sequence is TGCGCCAGCAGCCTGGGACAGGGCCACACTGAAGCTTTCTTT. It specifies CASSLGQGHTEAFF.

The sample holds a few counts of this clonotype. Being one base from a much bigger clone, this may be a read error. Here the CDR3 reads CASSHRCGGLAHNEQFF. The CDR3 DNA reads as TGTGCCAGCAGCCATAGGTGCGGTGGCCTAGCGCACAATGAGCAGTTCTTC. The chain links TRBV11-3 to TRBJ2-1, with D possibly TRBD2 on 6 matching bases. Trimming removed 5 bases from V and 5 bases from J, with 22 bases in between. Germline-derived CDR1 and CDR2 are SGHNT and YENEEA. The CDR3 sequence is 17 residues long.